This T cell receptor (beta chain) came from a study of cytomegalovirus exposure and HLA in healthy donors. Note on this clone: Its antigen remains unidentified.

Study-level findings and limits: Some 150 TCR beta chains were listed as cytomegalovirus-associated.

Vbeta (60) and Jbeta (13) primers were used in the PCR. Authors' processing steps: Unique TCR beta chains totaled about 73 million in a later count, with roughly 10 million of them shared. Clones were read by immunoSEQ multiplex PCR, and TCRdb kept only the in-frame ones, dropping some. V, J and clone size reflect that table, while D and trimming were determined from the DNA. The data contain about 87,000 clones, around 68% of them singletons. The germline V gene encodes CDR1 SGHTA and CDR2 FQGTGA. The CDR3 has 13 residues. Deletions cut 5 bases from V and 3 bases from J, with 9 bases between. The rearrangement uses TRBV7-3 and TRBJ2-3; D not certain. The sample was PBMCs. The receptor was derived from a man aged 25-45 years in good health and CMV-seropositive. The CDR3 bases are TGTGCCAGCAGCCCCCACGGGACAGATACGCAGTATTTT. Translation: CASSPHGTDTQYF.